The rows below give T cell receptor beta chains drawn from one sample of a study of beta chain features in type 1 diabetes. The protocol was immunoSEQ multiplex PCR, while the TCRdb copy is restricted to in-frame clones and leaves out a portion. The sample shows 150,000 or so clones, around 10% of them seen only once. The sequenced material came from central memory CD4+ T cells from blood. These receptors all come from a man between 18 and 29 years old in good health. The CDR3 runs from the conserved cysteine through the conserved F or W. Fields, in order: D gene, J gene, clone size, V gene, CDR3 DNA, CDR3 protein. The D gene is left open where the match is weak. Size tells how often a clone was seen (once, few, many) or the class of an expanded clone, and some rows leave it out.

d_gene: TRBD1; j_gene: TRBJ1-2; abundance: many; v_gene: TRBV29-1; CDR3nt: TGCAGCGTCCTACAGGGGAACTATGGCTACACCTTC; CDR3aa: CSVLQGNYGYTF
d_gene: TRBD1; j_gene: TRBJ1-5; abundance: .; v_gene: TRBV2; CDR3nt: TGTGCCAGCAGCCTACAGGGGGGGCCCCAGCATTTT; CDR3aa: CASSLQGGPQHF
d_gene: .; j_gene: TRBJ2-7; abundance: .; v_gene: TRBV5-1; CDR3nt: TGCGCCAGCAGCTTAGGGAACACAAAGACCTACGAGCAGTACTTC; CDR3aa: CASSLGNTKTYEQYF
d_gene: .; j_gene: TRBJ1-1; abundance: few; v_gene: TRBV18; CDR3nt: TGTGCCAGCTCACCACTGTCGGGCGGGGACACTGAAGCTTTCTTT; CDR3aa: CASSPLSGGDTEAFF
d_gene: .; j_gene: TRBJ2-3; abundance: few; v_gene: TRBV13; CDR3nt: TGTGCCAGCAGCCCTCTCGGGGGGCTGTCTACGCAGTATTTT; CDR3aa: CASSPLGGLSTQYF
d_gene: .; j_gene: TRBJ2-5; abundance: .; v_gene: TRBV7-3; CDR3nt: TGTGCCAGCAGCTTCGGCCCCGGCGAGACCCAGTACTTC; CDR3aa: CASSFGPGETQYF
d_gene: TRBD1; j_gene: TRBJ2-7; abundance: .; v_gene: TRBV7-9; CDR3nt: TGTGCCAGCAGCATTGGGACAGGTGCCTACGAGCAGTACTTC; CDR3aa: CASSIGTGAYEQYF
d_gene: .; j_gene: TRBJ2-5; abundance: .; v_gene: TRBV7-8; CDR3nt: TGTGCCAGCAGCTCTCCAATCGGTGGGGAGCAGTACTTC; CDR3aa: CASSSPIGGEQYF
d_gene: TRBD1; j_gene: TRBJ1-1; abundance: few; v_gene: TRBV5-1; CDR3nt: TGCGCCAGCAGCCCGGGGACAGGGAACACTGAAGCTTTCTTT; CDR3aa: CASSPGTGNTEAFF
d_gene: .; j_gene: TRBJ2-6; abundance: .; v_gene: TRBV4-3; CDR3nt: TGCGCCAGCAGCCAAGAGTGGGGGCAAGTCTCTGGGGCCAACGTCCTGACTTTC; CDR3aa: CASSQEWGQVSGANVLTF
d_gene: TRBD1; j_gene: TRBJ2-7; abundance: few; v_gene: TRBV29-1; CDR3nt: TGCAGCGTCGGACCGTGGGACAGCCACGAGCAGTACTTC; CDR3aa: CSVGPWDSHEQYF
d_gene: TRBD2; j_gene: TRBJ2-3; abundance: few; v_gene: TRBV29-1; CDR3nt: TGCAGCGTTGGGCGGCTAGCGGTTACAGATACGCAGTATTTT; CDR3aa: CSVGRLAVTDTQYF
d_gene: .; j_gene: TRBJ2-3; abundance: few; v_gene: TRBV15; CDR3nt: TGTGCCACCAGCTACGAGGGTACGCAGTATTTT; CDR3aa: CATSYEGTQYF
d_gene: TRBD2; j_gene: TRBJ2-7; abundance: .; v_gene: TRBV25-1; CDR3nt: TGTGCCAGCAGTGAATCCCGGACTAGTGCGTACGAGCAGTACTTC; CDR3aa: CASSESRTSAYEQYF
d_gene: .; j_gene: TRBJ2-7; abundance: .; v_gene: TRBV7-2; CDR3nt: TGTGCCAGCAGCTTGAGGCAGGGGAGAGACGAGCAGTACTTC; CDR3aa: CASSLRQGRDEQYF
d_gene: TRBD2; j_gene: TRBJ2-7; abundance: .; v_gene: TRBV30; CDR3nt: TGTGCCTGGAGTGTAGCACTAGCGGGGACCTACGAGCAGTACTTC; CDR3aa: CAWSVALAGTYEQYF
d_gene: .; j_gene: TRBJ2-6; abundance: few; v_gene: TRBV11-1; CDR3nt: TGTGCCAGCAGCTTTGTTGGGGCCAACGTCCTGACTTTC; CDR3aa: CASSFVGANVLTF
d_gene: .; j_gene: TRBJ2-3; abundance: .; v_gene: TRBV4-3; CDR3nt: TGCGCCAGCAGCCAAGATTGGGCGAGCTACACAGATACGCAGTATTTT; CDR3aa: CASSQDWASYTDTQYF
d_gene: TRBD1; j_gene: TRBJ1-2; abundance: few; v_gene: TRBV30; CDR3nt: TGTGCCTGGAGAACAGGGGGTCGGTATGGCTACACCTTC; CDR3aa: CAWRTGGRYGYTF
d_gene: TRBD2; j_gene: TRBJ2-1; abundance: few; v_gene: TRBV29-1; CDR3nt: TGCAGCGTGAGAAGCGGGGAAATGGGTGGTGAGCAGTTCTTC; CDR3aa: CSVRSGEMGGEQFF
d_gene: .; j_gene: TRBJ2-3; abundance: many; v_gene: TRBV4-1; CDR3nt: TGCGCCAGCAGCCAATCTGAGACAGGCCAGGGCATGGCGCAGTATTTT; CDR3aa: CASSQSETGQGMAQYF
d_gene: TRBD2; j_gene: TRBJ2-2; abundance: .; v_gene: TRBV9; CDR3nt: TGTGCCAGCAGCGTAGTGAGGACTAGCGGGAACACCGGGGAGCTGTTTTTT; CDR3aa: CASSVVRTSGNTGELFF
d_gene: .; j_gene: TRBJ2-6; abundance: few; v_gene: TRBV4-3; CDR3nt: TGCGCCAGCAGCCAAGGCCGGTTATCTGGGGCCAACGTCCTGACTTTC; CDR3aa: CASSQGRLSGANVLTF
d_gene: .; j_gene: TRBJ1-4; abundance: many; v_gene: TRBV27; CDR3nt: TGTGCCAGCAGTCCCACCACCCTGGCGGGACTAGGCGAAAAACTGTTTTTT; CDR3aa: CASSPTTLAGLGEKLFF
d_gene: .; j_gene: TRBJ1-1; abundance: .; v_gene: TRBV9; CDR3nt: TGTGCCAGCAGCATGATACCCCTGAACACTGAAGCTTTCTTT; CDR3aa: CASSMIPLNTEAFF
d_gene: .; j_gene: TRBJ1-6; abundance: .; v_gene: TRBV5-4; CDR3nt: TGTGCCAGCAGCCTTCCCGTGAATTCACCCCTCCACTTT; CDR3aa: CASSLPVNSPLHF
d_gene: .; j_gene: TRBJ1-6; abundance: .; v_gene: TRBV4-3; CDR3nt: TGCGCCAGCAGCCAAGATCGGACGGGGCGCAATTCACCCCTCCACTTT; CDR3aa: CASSQDRTGRNSPLHF
d_gene: .; j_gene: TRBJ2-4; abundance: .; v_gene: TRBV28; CDR3nt: TGTGCCAGCAGTGAGCGTAAGGGGGCCAAAAACATTCAGTACTTC; CDR3aa: CASSERKGAKNIQYF
d_gene: .; j_gene: TRBJ2-7; abundance: .; v_gene: TRBV5-1; CDR3nt: TGCGCCAGCAGCTTGGGTTCAGGGGATTCGTGGCAGTACTTC; CDR3aa: CASSLGSGDSWQYF
d_gene: .; j_gene: TRBJ2-3; abundance: .; v_gene: TRBV7-2; CDR3nt: TGTGCCAGCAGCTCGGGGTATGGCACAGATACGCAGTATTTT; CDR3aa: CASSSGYGTDTQYF
d_gene: .; j_gene: TRBJ2-7; abundance: .; v_gene: TRBV28; CDR3nt: TGTGCCAGCACCTTGGGAGGAGTAAGTTACGAGCAGTACTTC; CDR3aa: CASTLGGVSYEQYF
d_gene: .; j_gene: TRBJ2-7; abundance: .; v_gene: TRBV7-9; CDR3nt: TGTGCCAGCAGCTTTGGGGTTCGTGAGCAGTACTTC; CDR3aa: CASSFGVREQYF
d_gene: .; j_gene: TRBJ2-6; abundance: few; v_gene: TRBV29-1; CDR3nt: TGCAGCGTTGGAACCTCTGGGGCCAACGTCCTGACTTTC; CDR3aa: CSVGTSGANVLTF
d_gene: .; j_gene: TRBJ2-1; abundance: many; v_gene: TRBV28; CDR3nt: TGTGCCAGCAGTCACAAAACCGGGACGGCCTACAATGAGCAGTTCTTC; CDR3aa: CASSHKTGTAYNEQFF
d_gene: .; j_gene: TRBJ1-4; abundance: .; v_gene: TRBV29-1; CDR3nt: TGCAGCGCCGGTACGATGCAGGGGGAAAAACTGTTTTTT; CDR3aa: CSAGTMQGEKLFF
d_gene: .; j_gene: TRBJ1-1; abundance: few; v_gene: TRBV15; CDR3nt: TGTGCCACCAGCAGAGATCTTGCTAACACTGAAGCTTTCTTT; CDR3aa: CATSRDLANTEAFF
d_gene: .; j_gene: TRBJ2-1; abundance: .; v_gene: TRBV7-9; CDR3nt: TGTGCCAGCAGCCCCCGCCGGTCACAGGCGAGCTCCTACAATGAGCAGTTCTTC; CDR3aa: CASSPRRSQASSYNEQFF
d_gene: TRBD1; j_gene: TRBJ2-3; abundance: few; v_gene: TRBV5-8; CDR3nt: TGTGCCAGCAGCTTGGCCGACAGGGGAGATACGCAGTATTTT; CDR3aa: CASSLADRGDTQYF
d_gene: TRBD1; j_gene: TRBJ1-2; abundance: .; v_gene: TRBV9; CDR3nt: TGTGCCAGCGGGACAGGGGGGCACTATGGCTACACCTTC; CDR3aa: CASGTGGHYGYTF
d_gene: .; j_gene: TRBJ2-7; abundance: few; v_gene: TRBV5-1; CDR3nt: TGCGCCAGCAGCTTGGAGGTCCGGAGCTACGAGCAGTACTTC; CDR3aa: CASSLEVRSYEQYF
d_gene: .; j_gene: TRBJ1-2; abundance: few; v_gene: TRBV7-3; CDR3nt: TGTGCCAGCAGCTCCCCTCAGGGCAAGCTATATGGCTACACCTTC; CDR3aa: CASSSPQGKLYGYTF
d_gene: .; j_gene: TRBJ1-1; abundance: few; v_gene: TRBV9; CDR3nt: TGTGCCAGCAGCGTAGGACAGAGCACTGAAGCTTTCTTT; CDR3aa: CASSVGQSTEAFF
d_gene: .; j_gene: TRBJ2-7; abundance: .; v_gene: TRBV30; CDR3nt: TGTGCCTGGAGTGTTGATATCTACGAACAGTACTTC; CDR3aa: CAWSVDIYEQYF
d_gene: TRBD1; j_gene: TRBJ2-7; abundance: .; v_gene: TRBV28; CDR3nt: TGTGCCAGCAGTTTACCGGGACAGGAACCGTACTTC; CDR3aa: CASSLPGQEPYF
d_gene: TRBD1; j_gene: TRBJ2-5; abundance: few; v_gene: TRBV7-2; CDR3nt: TGTGCCAGCAGCTTAGAGACAGGGGGCCACGAGACCCAGTACTTC; CDR3aa: CASSLETGGHETQYF
d_gene: .; j_gene: TRBJ1-1; abundance: .; v_gene: TRBV9; CDR3nt: TGTGCCAGCAGCTTCCATAGCCGGACTGAAGCTTTCTTT; CDR3aa: CASSFHSRTEAFF
d_gene: .; j_gene: TRBJ1-2; abundance: few; v_gene: TRBV10-3; CDR3nt: TGTGCCATCCAAGAGAACAGCGCCCTCGGGTACTCCTTC; CDR3aa: CAIQENSALGYSF
d_gene: .; j_gene: TRBJ2-1; abundance: .; v_gene: TRBV4-3; CDR3nt: TGCGCCAGCAGCCAGGAGGCCACCCGCAATGAGCAGTTCTTC; CDR3aa: CASSQEATRNEQFF
d_gene: .; j_gene: TRBJ2-5; abundance: few; v_gene: TRBV20-1; CDR3nt: TGCAGTGGGAATCAAGAGACCCAGTACTTC; CDR3aa: CSGNQETQYF
d_gene: .; j_gene: TRBJ1-1; abundance: .; v_gene: TRBV14; CDR3nt: TGTGCCAGCAGCCAGTACAGGACCTTGAACACTGAAGCTTTCTTT; CDR3aa: CASSQYRTLNTEAFF
d_gene: TRBD1; j_gene: TRBJ1-2; abundance: .; v_gene: TRBV7-2; CDR3nt: TGTGCCAGCAGAGGACAGGGGCTGGACGGCTACACCTTC; CDR3aa: CASRGQGLDGYTF
d_gene: .; j_gene: TRBJ1-1; abundance: .; v_gene: TRBV29-1; CDR3nt: TGCAGCGTTGCAAACACTGAAGCTTTCTTT; CDR3aa: CSVANTEAFF
d_gene: .; j_gene: TRBJ2-3; abundance: few; v_gene: TRBV28; CDR3nt: TGTGCCAGCAGTTTTCGGGGGGCACGCACAGATACGCAGTATTTT; CDR3aa: CASSFRGARTDTQYF
d_gene: .; j_gene: TRBJ2-2; abundance: few; v_gene: TRBV7-3; CDR3nt: TGTGCCAGCAGCGTAAGCGGGAACACCGGGGAGCTGTTTTTT; CDR3aa: CASSVSGNTGELFF
d_gene: .; j_gene: TRBJ1-2; abundance: .; v_gene: TRBV20-1; CDR3nt: TGCAGTGCGGCAGCTAACTATGGCTACACCTTC; CDR3aa: CSAAANYGYTF
d_gene: .; j_gene: TRBJ2-3; abundance: .; v_gene: TRBV30; CDR3nt: TGTGCCTGGAGTCGGACTCGTAGCACAGATACGCAGTATTTT; CDR3aa: CAWSRTRSTDTQYF
d_gene: .; j_gene: TRBJ2-1; abundance: .; v_gene: TRBV4-3; CDR3nt: TGCGCCAGCAGCCAAGGTTCGGGGAATGAGCAGTTCTTC; CDR3aa: CASSQGSGNEQFF